These T cell receptor beta chains were read from a single sample in a study of blood T cells in healthy people across ages. TCRdb reanalysed the 5' RACE reads using MiXCR and keeps one entry per CDR3 protein. Among about 1.6 million distinct CDR3 sequences listed, about 35% were seen once. The material sequenced was blood. Every receptor here comes from a woman in her 30s in good health. The CDR3 runs from the conserved cysteine through the conserved F or W. Each record gives: D gene, V gene, CDR3 length, J gene, clone size, CDR3 protein, CDR3 DNA. A D gene is named only where the DNA matches it firmly. Where a row states a size, it is once, few, many or the class of an expanded clone; other rows omit it.

>NA|TRBV7-9|15|TRBJ1-1|NA
CASSLGRTLDTEAFF
TGTGCCAGCAGCTTGGGTAGGACCCTAGACACTGAAGCTTTCTTT
>NA|TRBV29-1|15|TRBJ2-3|many
CSVEDGADFTDTQYF
TGCAGCGTTGAAGATGGAGCGGACTTCACAGATACGCAGTATTTT
>NA|TRBV25-1|14|TRBJ2-2|NA
CASSWWAHTGELFF
TGTGCCAGCAGCTGGTGGGCGCACACCGGGGAGCTGTTTTTT
>NA|TRBV6-1|16|TRBJ1-5|NA
CASSEVVPTSNQPQHF
TGTGCCAGCAGTGAAGTCGTACCGACTAGCAATCAGCCCCAGCATTTT
>TRBD1|TRBV27|16|TRBJ2-7|NA
CASSSHPGTGNWEQYF
TGTGCCAGCAGTAGCCATCCCGGGACAGGTAATTGGGAGCAGTACTTC
>TRBD1|TRBV20-1|17|TRBJ1-2|NA
CSAGGERDRANNYGYTF
TGCAGTGCTGGGGGGGAAAGGGACAGGGCAAATAACTATGGCTACACCTTC
>TRBD1|TRBV25-1|16|TRBJ1-2|NA
CASSELDRVDNYGYTF
TGTGCCAGCAGTGAATTGGACAGGGTGGATAACTATGGCTACACCTTC
>NA|TRBV20-1|12|TRBJ2-3|few
CSAKRSTDTQYF
TGCAGTGCTAAAAGGAGCACAGATACGCAGTATTTT
>NA|TRBV12-3/TRBV12-4|16|TRBJ2-3|NA
CASSLRGLVGTDTQYF
TGTGCCAGCAGTTTAAGGGGCCTAGTGGGCACAGATACGCAGTATTTT
>TRBD2|TRBV2|15|TRBJ2-5|few
CASSLSTSLGETQYF
TGTGCCAGCAGCCTCTCGACTAGCTTGGGTGAGACCCAGTACTTC
>NA|TRBV2|14|TRBJ1-2|NA
CASSSGHTGYGYTF
TGTGCCAGCAGTTCAGGGCATACAGGCTATGGCTACACCTTC
>NA|TRBV4-1|14|TRBJ2-2|NA
CASSQNLYTGELFF
TGCGCCAGCAGCCAAAACTTGTACACCGGGGAGCTGTTTTTT
>NA|TRBV6-2/TRBV6-3|13|TRBJ2-1|NA
CASRPPSYNEQFF
TGTGCCAGCAGACCTCCTTCCTACAATGAGCAGTTCTTC
>TRBD2|TRBV20-1|16|TRBJ2-1|few
CSASGGSGRADNEQFF
TGCAGTGCTAGCGGGGGTAGCGGGAGGGCCGACAATGAGCAGTTCTTC
>TRBD2|TRBV24-1|16|TRBJ2-5|NA
CATSDPGLASRETQYF
TGTGCCACCAGTGACCCCGGACTAGCTTCCCGAGAGACCCAGTACTTC
>NA|TRBV12-3/TRBV12-4|15|TRBJ2-5|few
CASSLGGVALETQYF
TGTGCCAGCAGTTTAGGGGGGGTGGCTTTAGAGACCCAGTACTTC
>TRBD2|TRBV3-1|15|TRBJ2-7|NA
CASSPTSGRVGEQYF
TGTGCCAGCAGCCCGACTAGCGGGAGGGTCGGCGAGCAGTACTTC
>NA|TRBV30|11|TRBJ2-5|once
CAWSGYETQYF
TGTGCCTGGAGTGGATATGAGACCCAGTACTTC